The 9 T cell receptor beta chains below all came from one sample that was sequenced in a study of beta chain features in type 1 diabetes. Expressed TCRB transcripts got sequenced, as all isolated RNA was reverse transcribed. Clones were read by immunoSEQ multiplex PCR, and TCRdb kept only the in-frame ones, dropping some. The sample carries a few hundred thousand clones, approximately 28% recorded once. Sequenced sample: naive CD4+ T cells from blood. The receptors were gathered from a man between 18 and 29 years old in good health.

The J gene is TRBJ1-2, the V gene TRBV18, with a possible D match to TRBD1 (5 bases). The germline gives CDR1 KGHSH, CDR2 LQKENI. The CDR3 runs 17 residues. V dropped 3 bases and J dropped 1 base, with 18 bases sitting between them. CDR3: CASSPTPGIGDNYGYTF. DNA for the CDR3: TGTGCCAGCTCACCTACTCCAGGGATCGGAGATAACTATGGCTACACCTTC. The complete variable domain, with remaining parts taken from reference TRBV18 and TRBJ1-2, reads NAGVMQNPRHLVRRRGQEARLRCSPMKGHSHVYWYRQLPEEGLKFMVYLQKENIIDESGMPKERFSAEFPKEGPSILRIQQVVRGDSAAYFCASSPTPGIGDNYGYTFGSGTRLTVV.

The chain combines TRBV7-9 with TRBJ2-3; no clear D gene. V was shortened by 4 bases and J by 2 bases, with 10 bases between the two germline ends. CDR1 is SEHNR and CDR2 is FQNEAQ in the germline V gene (reference sequence). There are 14 residues in the CDR3. The CDR3 sequence is CASSSTHYTDTQYF. The DNA of the CDR3 is TGTGCCAGCAGCTCGACCCATTACACAGATACGCAGTATTTT.

The CDR3 sequence is CASSLTKTSGGYTF. CDR3 nucleotides: TGTGCCAGCAGCTTAACCAAAACTAGTGGTGGCTACACCTTC. The gene calls are TRBV7-9 and TRBJ1-2; D call uncertain. The CDR3 spans 14 residues. Germline V gives CDR1 SEHNR, CDR2 FQNEAQ (reference sequence). Trimming took 2 bases from V and 7 from J, leaving 14 bases between them.

This clone came up a few times. The rearrangement joins TRBV20-1 to TRBJ2-7; no definite D call. Per germline, CDR1 DFQATT and CDR2 SNEGSKA (reference sequence). The CDR3 runs 11 residues. The V and J ends lost 7 bases and 0 bases respectively, with 7 bases between them. Here the CDR3 DNA reads TGCAGTGGATGGCTCTCCTACGAGCAGTACTTC. Protein product: CSGWLSYEQYF.

The chain has TRBV30 and TRBJ2-7; unclear D gene. CDR1 is GTSNPN, CDR2 SVGIG, per germline (reference sequence). The CDR3 extends over 11 amino acids. V lost 3 bases to trimming and J lost 5 bases, with 8 bases between them. The CDR3 sequence: CAWSQRHEQYF. The CDR3 nucleotides are TGTGCCTGGAGCCAAAGGCACGAGCAGTACTTC.

V and J are TRBV6-5 and TRBJ1-1, with TRBD1 as a possible D gene (6 bases). The germline gives CDR1 MNHEY, CDR2 SVGAGI. CDR3 length equals 14 residues. The V end was cut by 7 bases, the J end by 3 bases, with 15 bases between. Written as DNA, the CDR3 is TGTGCCAGCATTAACAGGGTAGGGGACACTGAAGCTTTCTTT. This translates into CASINRVGDTEAFF.

The chain uses TRBV7-9 and TRBJ2-1; no clear D. The V end lost 5 bases, the J end lost 5 bases, and 13 bases lay between the germline ends. Germline V CDR1 and CDR2: SEHNR, FQNEAQ (reference sequence). The CDR3 extends over 14 amino acids. The CDR3 here is CASSPGQHDNEQFF. Here the CDR3 DNA reads TGTGCCAGCAGCCCCGGGCAGCACGACAATGAGCAGTTCTTC.

The table lists this clone with a few counts. This chain uses TRBV30 with TRBJ1-1; D possibly corresponds to TRBD1 (5 bases). This CDR3 has 13 amino acids. Germline values: CDR1 GTSNPN, CDR2 SVGIG (reference sequence). Trimming took 2 bases from V and 5 from J, leaving 12 bases between them. The CDR3 region has the DNA TGTGCCTGGAGTCGCGGGGCCGGGACTGAAGCTTTCTTT. Residues: CAWSRGAGTEAFF.

The chain employs TRBV29-1 and TRBJ2-7, with D unclear. Germline values: CDR1 SQVTM, CDR2 ANQGSEA. V lost 5 bases and J 3 bases, leaving 11 bases between the germline ends. The CDR3 is 12 amino acids. DNA of the CDR3: TGCAGCGTTTCGCAAGGTATCTACGAGCAGTACTTC. Translation: CSVSQGIYEQYF.